A single sample is the source of the 15 T cell receptor beta chains below, sequenced in a study of blood T cell repertoires in COVID-19. This table comes from immunoSEQ multiplex PCR, and its TCRdb copy is limited to in-frame clones, with some not included. The sample comprises about 230,000 clones, approximately 90% of which are singletons, and around 16% rests with the top ten. The specimen was PBMCs or T cells enriched from blood (not recorded which). The receptors stem from a man in his late teens or twenties who had recovered from COVID-19.

The rearrangement joins TRBV11-2 to TRBJ1-2; the match to TRBD1 covers 9 bases. This CDR3 region has 17 residues. V shed 1 base, J shed 8 bases, and the junction held 14 bases outside the gene matches. Looked up from germline, CDR1 is SGHAT and CDR2 is FQNNGV. The CDR3 is CASSLAPGTGISWGYTF. Written as DNA, the CDR3 is TGTGCCAGCAGCTTAGCTCCGGGGACAGGGATTTCGTGGGGCTACACCTTC.

This chain links TRBV19 with TRBJ1-6; TRBD1 matches 10 bases. With 4 bases clipped from V and 5 bases from J, the junction kept 8 bases outside the gene matches. Germline V gene sequence: CDR1 LNHDA, CDR2 SQIVND (reference sequence). This CDR3 is 17 amino acids long. CDR3 nucleotides: TGTGCCAGTAGTACCTACAGGACAGGGGGTAATAATTCACCCCTCCACTTT. This codes for CASSTYRTGGNNSPLHF.

The V call is TRBV19, the J call TRBJ2-7, with D tentatively TRBD1 (6 bases). Trimming took off 8 bases at V and 4 bases at J, with 21 bases between the two ends. From germline, CDR1 is LNHDA and CDR2 SQIVND (reference sequence). This CDR3 is built from 15 residues. CDR3 sequence (DNA): TGTGCCAGTCAACTTAAGACAGGACAGACATACGAGCAGTACTTC. This sequence encodes CASQLKTGQTYEQYF.

A few counts support this clone. The chain has TRBV14 and TRBJ1-4; the D is unclear. The germline CDR1 and CDR2 sequences are SGHDN and FVKESK. Trimming stripped 1 base from V and 7 bases from J, with 7 bases between. CDR3 size: 13 residues. The CDR3 here is CASSQASVEKLFF. The CDR3 region has the DNA TGTGCCAGCAGCCAAGCGTCAGTTGAAAAACTGTTTTTT.

This sequence joins TRBV4-2 and TRBJ2-5; TRBD1 agrees at 8 bases. J gave up 5 bases and V 2 bases, and 16 bases lay outside the gene matches. This CDR3 spans 18 amino acids. CDR1 LGHNA and CDR2 YNFKEQ come from the germline V gene. DNA of the CDR3: TGTGCCAGCAGCCAATACCCGCCCCAGGGGGCTTTATGGGAGACCCAGTACTTC. This codes for CASSQYPPQGALWETQYF.

Here the CDR3 DNA reads TGTGCCTGGAGTGAGACCGGGACAGGTGAAAAACTGTTTTTT. Its protein is CAWSETGTGEKLFF. This chain connects TRBV30 to TRBJ1-4, with TRBD1 identical over 8 bases. Germline V lookup: CDR1 GTSNPN, CDR2 SVGIG (reference sequence). CDR3 length: 14 amino acids. V was pared by 1 base and J by 7 bases, with 5 bases of the junction left unmatched.

The chain combines TRBV5-1 with TRBJ1-3, with 9 bases fitting TRBD1. The length of the CDR3 is 16 residues. The germline V gene encodes CDR1 SGHRS and CDR2 YFSETQ. J was trimmed by 2 bases and V by 4 bases; bases with no gene match: 7. The CDR3 DNA reads TGCGCCAGCAGCGCCCAGACAGGGGGAACTGGAAACACCATATATTTT. This translates into CASSAQTGGTGNTIYF.

The chain combines TRBV7-9 with TRBJ1-1, with TRBD1 matching 9 bases. The trim removed 3 bases at V and 4 bases at J, leaving 12 bases unmatched. Germline values: CDR1 SEHNR, CDR2 FQNEAQ (reference sequence). The CDR3 consists of 17 residues. The DNA of the CDR3 is TGTGCCAGCAGCTTTGGCAAGGGACAGGGACGGCGCACTGAAGCTTTCTTT. It is translated as CASSFGKGQGRRTEAFF.

The J gene is TRBJ1-1, the V gene TRBV27, with 9 nucleotides matching TRBD1. The germline V gene has CDR1 MNHEY and CDR2 SMNVEV (reference sequence). There are 15 residues in the CDR3. V dropped 4 bases and J dropped 2; count of bases not matched to a gene: 5. The CDR3 here is CASSWDRANNTEAFF. The CDR3, as DNA: TGTGCCAGCAGTTGGGACAGGGCGAACAACACTGAAGCTTTCTTT.

The chain links TRBV28 to TRBJ1-6; TRBD1 matches at 8 bases. CDR1 and CDR2 (germline): MDHEN, SYDVKM. Trimming cost V 0 bases and J 11 bases; bases outside gene matches: 6. The CDR3 extends over 15 amino acids. CDR3 DNA: TGTGCCAGCAGTTTATGGGACAGGGAGGACCCACCCCTCCACTTT. It yields the protein CASSLWDREDPPLHF.

V usage is TRBV10-1 and J usage is TRBJ2-1, with 10 bases fitting TRBD2. CDR1 and CDR2 (germline): WNHNN, SYGVQD (reference sequence). The CDR3 has 15 amino acids. V was pared by 6 bases and J by 3 bases, with 5 bases of the junction left unmatched. CDR3 loop: CASRSAGGGYNEQFF. CDR3 sequence (DNA): TGCGCCAGCAGGTCAGCGGGGGGGGGCTACAATGAGCAGTTCTTC.

The rearrangement uses TRBV2 and TRBJ1-5; D unresolved. V lost 5 bases and J lost 9, with 11 bases in between. The CDR3 has 12 residues. Germline CDR1 SNHLY, CDR2 FYNNEI. The DNA of the CDR3 is TGTGCCAGCAGTCCGGGCCGGGGGCCCCAGCATTTT. It codes for CASSPGRGPQHF.

The chain carries TRBV2 and TRBJ2-1; no reliable D call. The CDR3 contains 15 residues. Germline CDR1 and CDR2: SNHLY and FYNNEI. Between the trimmed V and J ends, which lost 3 bases and 10 bases, there was a span of 19 bases. The CDR3 nucleotides are TGTGCCAGCAGTGATACGGCGATTAGCCCTGGAGAGCAGTTCTTC. Its protein is CASSDTAISPGEQFF.

The rearrangement uses TRBV4-1 and TRBJ2-1; TRBD2 might be the D (5 bases). This CDR3 contains 17 residues. Germline V CDR1 and CDR2: MGHRA, YSYEKL. V was shortened by 5 bases and J by 7 bases, with 24 bases between the two germline ends. CDR3 protein: CASSEGGYLTSGNEQFF. The CDR3 coding sequence is TGCGCCAGCAGCGAGGGCGGCTACCTTACCTCGGGAAATGAGCAGTTCTTC.

This chain links TRBV5-1 with TRBJ2-1; 12 bases agree with TRBD2. The CDR3 extends over 15 amino acids. The germline gives CDR1 SGHRS, CDR2 YFSETQ. V shed 1 base, J shed 7 bases, and the junction held 3 bases outside the gene matches. The CDR3 here is CASSLQLAGGNEQFF. The DNA for the CDR3 is TGCGCCAGCAGCTTGCAACTAGCGGGGGGAAATGAGCAGTTCTTC. Variable domain in full (rest from reference TRBV5-1 and TRBJ2-1): KAGVTQTPRYLIKTRGQQVTLSCSPISGHRSVSWYQQTPGQGLQFLFEYFSETQRNKGNFPGRFSGRQFSNSRSEMNVSTLELGDSALYLCASSLQLAGGNEQFFGPGTRLTVL.